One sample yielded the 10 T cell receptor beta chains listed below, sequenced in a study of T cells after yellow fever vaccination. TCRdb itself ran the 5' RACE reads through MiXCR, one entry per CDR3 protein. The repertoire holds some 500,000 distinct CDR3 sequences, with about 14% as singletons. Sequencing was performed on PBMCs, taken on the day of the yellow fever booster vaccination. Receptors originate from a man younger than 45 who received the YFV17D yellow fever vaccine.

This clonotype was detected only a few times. CDR3 protein: CASSQERRDTEAFF. The CDR3 DNA reads TGTGCCAGCAGCCAAGAACGCAGGGATACTGAAGCTTTCTTT. The J gene is TRBJ1-1, the V gene TRBV4-2, with a tentative D call TRBD1 (5 bases). From germline, CDR1 is LGHNA and CDR2 YNFKEQ. V was pared by 0 bases and J by 5 bases, with 10 bases between. The CDR3 is made up of 14 amino acids.

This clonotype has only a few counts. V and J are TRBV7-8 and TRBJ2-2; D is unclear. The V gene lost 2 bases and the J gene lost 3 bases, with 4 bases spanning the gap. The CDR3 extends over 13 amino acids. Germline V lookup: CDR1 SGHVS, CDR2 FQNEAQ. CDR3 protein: CASSLMDTGELFF. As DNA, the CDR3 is TGTGCCAGCAGCTTAATGGACACCGGGGAGCTGTTTTTT.

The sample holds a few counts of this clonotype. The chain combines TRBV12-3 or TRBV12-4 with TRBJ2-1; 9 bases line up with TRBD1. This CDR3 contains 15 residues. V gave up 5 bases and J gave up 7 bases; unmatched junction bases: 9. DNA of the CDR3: TGTGCCAGCAGTCCCCGGGACAGGGCGACGAATGAGCAGTTCTTC. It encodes CASSPRDRATNEQFF.

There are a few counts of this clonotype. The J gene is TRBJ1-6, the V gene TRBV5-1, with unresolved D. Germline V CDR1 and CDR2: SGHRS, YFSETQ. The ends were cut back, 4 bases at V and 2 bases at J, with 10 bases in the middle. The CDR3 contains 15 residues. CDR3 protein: CASSLSTPYNSPLHF. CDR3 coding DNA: TGCGCCAGCAGCCTGTCTACGCCCTATAATTCACCCCTCCACTTT. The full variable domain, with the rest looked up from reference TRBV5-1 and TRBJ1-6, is KAGVTQTPRYLIKTRGQQVTLSCSPISGHRSVSWYQQTPGQGLQFLFEYFSETQRNKGNFPGRFSGRQFSNSRSEMNVSTLELGDSALYLCASSLSTPYNSPLHFGNGTRLTVT.

In nucleotides, the CDR3 is TGTGCCACCAGCCCTAGCGGGAGGGACTCCTACGAGCAGTACTTC. The encoded protein is CATSPSGRDSYEQYF. The rearrangement links TRBV15 to TRBJ2-7, with 12 bases lining up with TRBD2. The germline V gene encodes CDR1 LNHNV and CDR2 YYDKDF (reference sequence). This CDR3 has 15 amino acids. The ends lost 5 bases at V and 0 bases at J; junction bases unmatched: 2.

The CDR3 nucleotides read TGTGCCAGCAGTTTGATGAGCGAGACTTACTACGAGCAGTACTTC. Protein: CASSLMSETYYEQYF. The chain recombines TRBV27 with TRBJ2-7, with D unresolved. Germline V gene lookup returns CDR1 MNHEY and CDR2 SMNVEV (reference sequence). V lost 3 bases and J lost 3, with 15 bases in between. CDR3 length equals 15 residues.

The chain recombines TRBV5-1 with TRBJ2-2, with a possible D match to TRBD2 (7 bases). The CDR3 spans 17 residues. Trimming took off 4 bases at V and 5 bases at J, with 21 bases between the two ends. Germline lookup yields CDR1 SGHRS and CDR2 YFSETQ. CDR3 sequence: CASSPDGGQSTTGELFF. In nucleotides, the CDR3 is TGCGCCAGCAGCCCCGACGGGGGGCAGAGTACTACCGGGGAGCTGTTTTTT.

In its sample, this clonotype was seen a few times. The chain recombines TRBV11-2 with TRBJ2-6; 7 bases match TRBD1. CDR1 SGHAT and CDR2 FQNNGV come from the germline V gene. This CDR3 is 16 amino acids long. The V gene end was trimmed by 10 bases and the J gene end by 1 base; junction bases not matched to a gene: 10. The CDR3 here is CAMPGQPFSGANVLTF. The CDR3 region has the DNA TGTGCCATGCCGGGACAGCCTTTTTCTGGGGCCAACGTCCTGACTTTC.

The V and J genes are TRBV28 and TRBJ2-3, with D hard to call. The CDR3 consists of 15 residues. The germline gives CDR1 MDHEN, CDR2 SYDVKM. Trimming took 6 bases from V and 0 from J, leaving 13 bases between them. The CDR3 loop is CASSRRQLSTDTQYF. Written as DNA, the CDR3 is TGTGCCAGCAGCCGGCGTCAGCTTAGCACAGATACGCAGTATTTT.

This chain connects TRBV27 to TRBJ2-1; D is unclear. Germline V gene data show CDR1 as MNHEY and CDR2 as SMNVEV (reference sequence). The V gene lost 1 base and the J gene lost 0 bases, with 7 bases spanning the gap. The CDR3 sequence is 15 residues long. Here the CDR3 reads CASSLFASSYNEQFF. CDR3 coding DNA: TGTGCCAGCAGTTTATTCGCGAGCTCCTACAATGAGCAGTTCTTC.